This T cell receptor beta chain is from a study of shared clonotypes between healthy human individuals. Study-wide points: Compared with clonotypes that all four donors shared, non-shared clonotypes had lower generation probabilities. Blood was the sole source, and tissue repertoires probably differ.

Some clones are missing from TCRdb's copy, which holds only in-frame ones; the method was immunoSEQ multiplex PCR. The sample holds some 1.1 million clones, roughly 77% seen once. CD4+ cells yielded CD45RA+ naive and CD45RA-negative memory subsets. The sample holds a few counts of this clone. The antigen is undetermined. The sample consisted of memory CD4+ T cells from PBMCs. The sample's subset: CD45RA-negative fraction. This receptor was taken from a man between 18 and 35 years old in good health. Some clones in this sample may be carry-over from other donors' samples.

CDR3 in amino acids: CASSTTRSSYNEQFF. The CDR3 DNA reads as TGTGCCAGCAGCACTACTAGAAGCTCCTACAATGAGCAGTTCTTC. The rearrangement uses TRBV5-4 and TRBJ2-1; weak D call: TRBD2 (5 bases). Deletions cut 4 bases from V and 0 bases from J, with 11 bases between. The CDR3 has 15 residues. Germline V gene data show CDR1 as SGHNT and CDR2 as YYREEE (reference sequence).